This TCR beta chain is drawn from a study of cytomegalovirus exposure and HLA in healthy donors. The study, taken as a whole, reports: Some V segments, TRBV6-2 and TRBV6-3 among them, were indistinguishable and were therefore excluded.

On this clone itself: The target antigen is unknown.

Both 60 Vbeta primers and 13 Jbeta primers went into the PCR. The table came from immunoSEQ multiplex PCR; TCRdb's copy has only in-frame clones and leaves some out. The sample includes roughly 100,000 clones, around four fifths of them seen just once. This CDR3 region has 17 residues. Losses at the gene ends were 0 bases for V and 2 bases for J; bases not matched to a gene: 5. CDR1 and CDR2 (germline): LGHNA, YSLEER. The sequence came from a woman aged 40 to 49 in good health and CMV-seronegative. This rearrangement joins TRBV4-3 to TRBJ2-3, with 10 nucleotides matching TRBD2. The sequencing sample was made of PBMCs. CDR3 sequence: CASSQEPSGGSTDTQYF. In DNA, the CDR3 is TGCGCCAGCAGCCAAGAACCTAGCGGGGGTTCCACAGATACGCAGTATTTT.